This T cell receptor beta chain emerged from a study of blood T cell repertoires in COVID-19. Study summary: There were acute and convalescent COVID-19 samples, and they came from the United States, Italy and Spain. The cDNA or gDNA used as material had been derived from T cells, B-cell-depleted T cells, or PBMCs.

As handled by the study authors: Reference gene primer amplification yielded estimated nucleated cell counts. Profiled with immunoSEQ multiplex PCR; TCRdb holds only in-frame clones, not every one. Clonal size and the V and J genes are those of that table, whereas D and trimming came from the DNA. The repertoire holds 52,000 or so clones, with 87% as singletons. Germline CDR1 reads MNHEY; CDR2 reads SVGEGT. The CDR3 covers 15 residues. Trimming shortened V by 5 bases and J by 0 bases, and 11 bases separated the two germline ends. The receptor's source is a man aged 40-49 years with COVID-19, enrolled during active disease. The sequenced sample consisted of peripheral blood. The chain joins TRBV6-2 or TRBV6-3 to TRBJ1-3, with D possibly TRBD1 on 6 matching bases. In nucleotides, the CDR3 is TGTGCCAGCAGTAGGGGGTCCGACTCTGGAAACACCATATATTTT. Its translation is CASSRGSDSGNTIYF.